Listed here is a single T cell receptor beta chain. The data were obtained in a study of T cell changes during pregnancy in multiple sclerosis. Libraries were prepared by immunoSEQ multiplex PCR; TCRdb keeps only in-frame clonotypes and omits some of them. The sample lists under 60,000 clones; 92% were seen once. The sample in question was CD4+ T cells from peripheral blood mononuclear cells, obtained in the second trimester of pregnancy. The sequence was collected from a female donor in good health, enrolled as a control in a pregnancy study.

CDR3 amino acids: CASSLGAGWFTFF. The CDR3 region has the DNA TGTGCCAGCAGCCTGGGGGCAGGATGGTTCACGTTTTTT. The chain employs TRBV11-2 and TRBJ1-4, with D perhaps TRBD1 (6 bases). The ends were cut back, 5 bases at V and 16 bases at J, with 20 bases in the middle. CDR1 and CDR2 (germline): SGHAT, FQNNGV. This CDR3 is 13 amino acids long.